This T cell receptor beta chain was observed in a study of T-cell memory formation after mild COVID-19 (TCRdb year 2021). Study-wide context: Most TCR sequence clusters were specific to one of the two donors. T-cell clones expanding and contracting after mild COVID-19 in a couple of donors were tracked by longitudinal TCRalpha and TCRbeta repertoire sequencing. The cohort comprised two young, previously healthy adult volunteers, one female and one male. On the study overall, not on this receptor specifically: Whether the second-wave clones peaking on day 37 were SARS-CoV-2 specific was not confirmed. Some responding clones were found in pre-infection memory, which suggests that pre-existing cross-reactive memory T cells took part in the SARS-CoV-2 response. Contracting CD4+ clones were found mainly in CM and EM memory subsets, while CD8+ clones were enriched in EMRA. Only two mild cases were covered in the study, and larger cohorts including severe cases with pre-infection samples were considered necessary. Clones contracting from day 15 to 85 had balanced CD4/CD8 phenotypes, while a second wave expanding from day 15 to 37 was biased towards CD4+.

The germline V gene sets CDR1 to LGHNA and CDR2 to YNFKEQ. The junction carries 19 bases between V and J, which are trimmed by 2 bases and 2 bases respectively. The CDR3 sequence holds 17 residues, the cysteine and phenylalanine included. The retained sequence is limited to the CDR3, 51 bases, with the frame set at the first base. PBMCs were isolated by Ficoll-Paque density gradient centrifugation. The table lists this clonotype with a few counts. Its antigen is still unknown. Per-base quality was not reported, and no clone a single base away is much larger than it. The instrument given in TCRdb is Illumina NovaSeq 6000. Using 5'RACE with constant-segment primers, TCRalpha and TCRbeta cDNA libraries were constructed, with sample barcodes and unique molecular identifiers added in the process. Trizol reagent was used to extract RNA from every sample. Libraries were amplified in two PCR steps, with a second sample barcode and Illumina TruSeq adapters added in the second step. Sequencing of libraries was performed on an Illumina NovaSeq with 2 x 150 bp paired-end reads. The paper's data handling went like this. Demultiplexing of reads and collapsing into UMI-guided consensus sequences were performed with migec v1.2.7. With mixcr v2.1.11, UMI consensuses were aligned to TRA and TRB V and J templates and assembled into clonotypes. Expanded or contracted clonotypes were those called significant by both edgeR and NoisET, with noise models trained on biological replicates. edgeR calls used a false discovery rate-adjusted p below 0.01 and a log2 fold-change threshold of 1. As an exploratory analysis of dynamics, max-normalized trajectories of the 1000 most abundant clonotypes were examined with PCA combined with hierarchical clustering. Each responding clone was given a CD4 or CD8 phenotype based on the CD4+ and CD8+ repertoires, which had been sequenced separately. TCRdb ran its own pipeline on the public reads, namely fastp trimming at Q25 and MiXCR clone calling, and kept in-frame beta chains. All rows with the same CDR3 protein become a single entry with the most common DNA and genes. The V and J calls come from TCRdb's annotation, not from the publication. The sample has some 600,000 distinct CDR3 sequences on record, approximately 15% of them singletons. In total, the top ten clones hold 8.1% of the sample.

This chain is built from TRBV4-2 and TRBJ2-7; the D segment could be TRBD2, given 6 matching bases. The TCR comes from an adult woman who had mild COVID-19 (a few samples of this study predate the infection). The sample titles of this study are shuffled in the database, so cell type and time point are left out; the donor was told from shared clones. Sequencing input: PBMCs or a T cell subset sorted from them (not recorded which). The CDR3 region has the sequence CASSQLAGGTAPYEQYF. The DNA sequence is TGTGCCAGCAGCCAACTTGCGGGCGGGACCGCTCCCTACGAGCAGTACTTC.